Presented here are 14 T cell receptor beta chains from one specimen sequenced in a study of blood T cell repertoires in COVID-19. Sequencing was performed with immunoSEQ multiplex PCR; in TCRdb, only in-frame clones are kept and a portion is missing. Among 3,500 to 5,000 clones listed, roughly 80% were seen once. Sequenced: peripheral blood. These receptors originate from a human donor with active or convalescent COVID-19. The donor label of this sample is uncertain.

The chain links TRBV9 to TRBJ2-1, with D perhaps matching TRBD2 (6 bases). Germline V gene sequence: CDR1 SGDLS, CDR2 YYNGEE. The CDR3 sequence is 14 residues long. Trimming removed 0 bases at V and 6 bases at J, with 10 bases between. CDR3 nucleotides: TGTGCCAGCAGCGTAGTGCGAGCGGGCAATGAGCAGTTCTTC. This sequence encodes CASSVVRAGNEQFF. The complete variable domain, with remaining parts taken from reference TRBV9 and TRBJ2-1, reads DSGVTQTPKHLITATGQRVTLRCSPRSGDLSVYWYQQSLDQGLQFLIQYYNGEERAKGNILERFSAQQFPDLHSELNLSSLELGDSALYFCASSVVRAGNEQFFGPGTRLTVL.

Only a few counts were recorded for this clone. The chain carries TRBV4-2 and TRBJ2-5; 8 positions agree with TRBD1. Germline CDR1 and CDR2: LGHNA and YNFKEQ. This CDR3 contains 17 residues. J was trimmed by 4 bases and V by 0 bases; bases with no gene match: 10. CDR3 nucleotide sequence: TGTGCCAGCAGCCAAGAGTGGGCCAGGGGGCGCGTAGAGACCCAGTACTTC. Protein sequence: CASSQEWARGRVETQYF.

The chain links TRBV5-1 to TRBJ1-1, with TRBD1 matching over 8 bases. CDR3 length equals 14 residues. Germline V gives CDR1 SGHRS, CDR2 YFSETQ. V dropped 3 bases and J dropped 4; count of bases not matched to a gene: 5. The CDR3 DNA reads TGCGCCAGCAGCTACACAGGGGGTAGCACTGAAGCTTTCTTT. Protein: CASSYTGGSTEAFF.

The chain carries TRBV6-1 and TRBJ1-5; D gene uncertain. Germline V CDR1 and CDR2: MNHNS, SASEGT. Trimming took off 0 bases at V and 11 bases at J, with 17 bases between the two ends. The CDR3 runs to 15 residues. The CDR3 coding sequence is TGTGCCAGCAGTGAAGCGCTCGCCCTAGGAGGGTCCCAGCATTTT. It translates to CASSEALALGGSQHF.

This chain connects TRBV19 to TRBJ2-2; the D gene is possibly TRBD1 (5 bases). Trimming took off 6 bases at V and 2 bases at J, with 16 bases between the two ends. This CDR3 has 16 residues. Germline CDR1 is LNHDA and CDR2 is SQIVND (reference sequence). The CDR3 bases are TGTGCCAGTAGATATAGTCGCCAGGGAAACACCGGGGAGCTGTTTTTT. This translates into CASRYSRQGNTGELFF.

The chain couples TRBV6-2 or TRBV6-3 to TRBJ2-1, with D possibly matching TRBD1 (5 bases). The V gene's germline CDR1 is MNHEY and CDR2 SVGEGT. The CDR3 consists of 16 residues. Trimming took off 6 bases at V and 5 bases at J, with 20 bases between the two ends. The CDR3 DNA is TGTGCCAGCAGCACCAATCGAATCGAAGGGGACAATGAGCAGTTCTTC. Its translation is CASSTNRIEGDNEQFF.

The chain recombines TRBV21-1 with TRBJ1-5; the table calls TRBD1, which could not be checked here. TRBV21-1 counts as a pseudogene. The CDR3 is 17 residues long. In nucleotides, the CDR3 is TGTGCCACCGCATGGGAACCTGGGACAGGGGGCAATCAGCCCCAGCATTTT. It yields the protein CATAWEPGTGGNQPQHF.

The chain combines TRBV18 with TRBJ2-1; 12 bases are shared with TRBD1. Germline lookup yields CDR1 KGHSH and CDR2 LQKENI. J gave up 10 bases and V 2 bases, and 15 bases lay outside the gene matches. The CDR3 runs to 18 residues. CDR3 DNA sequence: TGTGCCAGCTCACCAGGGACAGGGGGCGTGGGACTAGCCAGCGAGCAGTTCTTC. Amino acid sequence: CASSPGTGGVGLASEQFF.

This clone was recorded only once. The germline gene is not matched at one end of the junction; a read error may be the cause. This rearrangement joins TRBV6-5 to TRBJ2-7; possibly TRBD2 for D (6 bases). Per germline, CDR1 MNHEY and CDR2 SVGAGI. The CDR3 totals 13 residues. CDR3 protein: CASSSSRDSFVLF. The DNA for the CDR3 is TGTGCCAGCAGTTCTTCCCGGGACTCTTTCGTTCTCTTC.

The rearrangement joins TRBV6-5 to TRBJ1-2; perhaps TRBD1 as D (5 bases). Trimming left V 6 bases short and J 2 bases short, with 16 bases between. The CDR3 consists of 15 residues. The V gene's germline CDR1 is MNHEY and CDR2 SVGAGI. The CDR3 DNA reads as TGTGCCAGCAGGAAAGATCAGGGAACCAACTATGGCTACACCTTC. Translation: CASRKDQGTNYGYTF.

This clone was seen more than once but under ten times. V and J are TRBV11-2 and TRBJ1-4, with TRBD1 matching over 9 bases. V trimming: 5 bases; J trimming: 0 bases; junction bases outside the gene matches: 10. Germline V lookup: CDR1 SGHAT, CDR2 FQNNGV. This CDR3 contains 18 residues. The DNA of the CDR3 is TGTGCCAGCAGCCGACTTTCCGGGACAGGGTCAACTAATGAAAAACTGTTTTTT. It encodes CASSRLSGTGSTNEKLFF.

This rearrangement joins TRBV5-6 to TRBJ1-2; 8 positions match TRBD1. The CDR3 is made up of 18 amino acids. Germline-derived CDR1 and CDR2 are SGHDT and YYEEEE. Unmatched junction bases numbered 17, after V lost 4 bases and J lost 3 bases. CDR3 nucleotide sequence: TGTGCCAGCAGCACCTACGGTGGGGGACAGGTAGTGTACTATGGCTACACCTTC. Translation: CASSTYGGGQVVYYGYTF.

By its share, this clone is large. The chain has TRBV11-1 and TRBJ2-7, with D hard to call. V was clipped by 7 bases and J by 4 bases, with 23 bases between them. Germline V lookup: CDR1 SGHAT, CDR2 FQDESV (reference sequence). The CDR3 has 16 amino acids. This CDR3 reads CASTSFDGGSRYEQYF. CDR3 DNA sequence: TGTGCCAGCACCAGTTTTGATGGCGGCTCTAGGTACGAGCAGTACTTC.

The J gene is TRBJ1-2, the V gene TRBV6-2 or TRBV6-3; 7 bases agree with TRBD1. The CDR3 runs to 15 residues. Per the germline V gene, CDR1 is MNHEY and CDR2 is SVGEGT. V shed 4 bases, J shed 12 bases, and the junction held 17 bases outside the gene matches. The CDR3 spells CASSSMDRLSIGHTF. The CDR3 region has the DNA TGTGCCAGCAGTTCCATGGACAGGCTGTCTATAGGGCACACCTTC.